The clone carrying this T cell receptor beta chain is a singleton in its sample. Its antigen is still unknown. The tissue used was unsorted bulk material of roughly 17-34 mg. RNA and DNA were co-extracted from it with the AllPrep DNA/RNA mini kit. There were only treatment-naive patients, all with chronic HBV infection. Sampling was performed at five separate regions of each tumor. The data stem from a study of tumor-infiltrating lymphocytes in primary liver carcinoma. Production of TCR beta cDNA used around 500 ng total RNA together with a constant-region primer. The TCR beta library was amplified through three nested multiplex PCR rounds in a modified ARM-PCR procedure. TCRdb fed the multiplex PCR reads into MiXCR, producing one record per CDR3 protein. The sample lists more than 85,000 distinct CDR3 sequences; 82% were seen once. General study results and limits: Detection in all five tumor regions applied to only about 7.5-24% of top clones.

Sequenced: liver tumor tissue from sampling region 3. Indicated subset: tumor region T3, left-lateral pole. The receptor comes from a man in his forties or fifties with primary liver carcinoma and hepatitis B virus infection.

The CDR3 region is CSVARTTMNIGAFF. The CDR3 DNA reads TGCAGCGTCGCCAGGACGACGATGAACATTGGAGCTTTCTTT. The genes are TRBV29-1 and TRBJ1-1; D not resolved. Trimming cost V 6 bases and J 10 bases, with 24 bases left between them. The CDR3 covers 14 residues. Germline values: CDR1 SQVTM, CDR2 ANQGSEA.